The entry below gives a single TCR beta chain sequence along with its context. Its specificity is not known. The data originate from a study of shared clonotypes between healthy human individuals. Across the study: Three plates were used per donor for CD4 naive, three for CD4 memory, two for CD8 naive and one for CD8 memory. Broader study findings: Blood was the sole source, and tissue repertoires probably differ. Compared with memory subsets, naive subsets generally had larger estimated richness.

The assay was immunoSEQ multiplex PCR, and TCRdb's table has in-frame clones only and misses some. The sample lists approximately 2,300,000 clones; less than 95% were seen once. V was pared by 3 bases and J by 7 bases, with 14 bases between. Germline values: CDR1 PRHDT, CDR2 FYEKMQ (reference sequence). The CDR3 is made up of 14 amino acids. This chain joins TRBV13 and TRBJ2-3; D is undetermined. The sequenced material came from naive CD4+ T cells from PBMCs. Subset specified: CD45RA+ positively selected. This TCR was sampled from a man aged 18 to 30 in good health. Some clones in this sample may be carry-over from other donors' samples. The CDR3 reads CASSLRFGVNTQYF. In nucleotides, the CDR3 is TGTGCCAGCAGCTTGCGTTTTGGTGTTAATACGCAGTATTTT.